The entry below gives a single T cell receptor beta chain sequence along with its context. No antigen is known for it. The sample originates from a study of tumor-infiltrating lymphocytes in localized non-small cell lung cancer. Notes on the study in general: Tumors had more T cell infiltration than uninvolved lung, per TCRbeta sequencing and CD3 counts. Different pieces of the same tissue were used for each assay. Only some patients had TCR sequencing, depending on available tissue.

The table came from immunoSEQ multiplex PCR; TCRdb's copy has only in-frame clones and leaves some out. The sample has 25,000 to 30,000 clones, approximately 85% seen once. This sequence originates from a human donor with non-small cell lung cancer. What was sequenced was lung tumor tissue.

In nucleotides, the CDR3 is TGCGCCAGCAGCTCACAGGGGAAGAACACTGAAGCTTTCTTT. This sequence encodes CASSSQGKNTEAFF. The chain recombines TRBV5-1 with TRBJ1-1, with 7 bases aligning to TRBD1. J lost 1 base, V lost 3 bases, and 3 bases had no gene match. Germline V gene lookup returns CDR1 SGHRS and CDR2 YFSETQ. The length of the CDR3 is 14 residues.